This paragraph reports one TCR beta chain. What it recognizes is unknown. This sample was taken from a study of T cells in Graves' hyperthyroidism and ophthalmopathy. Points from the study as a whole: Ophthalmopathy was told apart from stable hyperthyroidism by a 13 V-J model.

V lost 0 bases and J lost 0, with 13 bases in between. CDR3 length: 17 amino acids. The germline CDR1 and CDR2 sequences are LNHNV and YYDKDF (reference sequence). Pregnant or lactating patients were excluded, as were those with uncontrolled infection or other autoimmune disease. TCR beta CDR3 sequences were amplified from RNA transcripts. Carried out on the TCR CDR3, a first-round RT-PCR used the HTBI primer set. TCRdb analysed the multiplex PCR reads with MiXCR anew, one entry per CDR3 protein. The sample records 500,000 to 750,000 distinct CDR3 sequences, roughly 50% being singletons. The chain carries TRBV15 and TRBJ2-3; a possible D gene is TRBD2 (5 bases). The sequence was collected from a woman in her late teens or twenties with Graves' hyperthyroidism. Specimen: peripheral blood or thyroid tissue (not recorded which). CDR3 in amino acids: CATSRDFPGTSTDTQYF. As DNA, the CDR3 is TGTGCCACCAGCAGAGATTTCCCGGGAACTAGCACAGATACGCAGTATTTT. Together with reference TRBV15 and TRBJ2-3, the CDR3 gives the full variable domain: DAMVIQNPRYQVTQFGKPVTLSCSQTLNHNVMYWYQQKSSQAPKLLFHYYDKDFNNEADTPDNFQSRRPNTSFCFLDIRSPGLGDTAMYLCATSRDFPGTSTDTQYFGPGTRLTVL.